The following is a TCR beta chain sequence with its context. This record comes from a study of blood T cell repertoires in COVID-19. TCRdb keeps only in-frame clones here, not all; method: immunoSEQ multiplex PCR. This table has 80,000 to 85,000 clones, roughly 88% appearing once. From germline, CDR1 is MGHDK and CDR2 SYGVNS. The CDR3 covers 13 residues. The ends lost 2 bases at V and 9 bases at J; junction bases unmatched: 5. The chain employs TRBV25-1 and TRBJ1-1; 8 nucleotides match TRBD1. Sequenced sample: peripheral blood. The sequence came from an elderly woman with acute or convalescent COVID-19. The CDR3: CASSEQGAWKAFF. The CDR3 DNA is TGTGCCAGCAGTGAACAGGGGGCCTGGAAAGCTTTCTTT.